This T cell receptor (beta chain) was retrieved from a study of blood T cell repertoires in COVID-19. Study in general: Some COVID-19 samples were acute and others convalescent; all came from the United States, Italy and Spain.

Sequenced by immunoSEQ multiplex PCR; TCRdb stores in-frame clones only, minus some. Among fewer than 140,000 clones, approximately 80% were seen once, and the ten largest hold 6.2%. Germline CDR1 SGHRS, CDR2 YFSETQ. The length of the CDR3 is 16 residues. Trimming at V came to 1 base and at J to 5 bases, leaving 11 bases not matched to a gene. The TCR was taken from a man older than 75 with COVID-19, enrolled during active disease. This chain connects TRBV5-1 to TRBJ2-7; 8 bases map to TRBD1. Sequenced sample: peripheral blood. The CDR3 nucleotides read TGCGCCAGCAGCTTGAGGCAGGGGGCGCAGTCCAACGAGCAGTACTTC. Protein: CASSLRQGAQSNEQYF.